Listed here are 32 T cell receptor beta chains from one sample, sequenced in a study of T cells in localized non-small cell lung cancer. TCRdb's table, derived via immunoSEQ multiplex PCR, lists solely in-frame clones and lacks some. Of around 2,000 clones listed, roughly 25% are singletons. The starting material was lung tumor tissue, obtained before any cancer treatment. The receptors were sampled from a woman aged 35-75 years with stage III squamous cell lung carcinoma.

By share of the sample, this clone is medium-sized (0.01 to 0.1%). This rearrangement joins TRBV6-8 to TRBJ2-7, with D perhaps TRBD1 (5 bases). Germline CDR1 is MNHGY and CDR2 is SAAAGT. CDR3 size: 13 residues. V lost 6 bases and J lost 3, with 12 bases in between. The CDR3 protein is CASSLGHSYEQYF. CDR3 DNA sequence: TGTGCCAGCAGCCTCGGACACAGCTACGAGCAGTACTTC.

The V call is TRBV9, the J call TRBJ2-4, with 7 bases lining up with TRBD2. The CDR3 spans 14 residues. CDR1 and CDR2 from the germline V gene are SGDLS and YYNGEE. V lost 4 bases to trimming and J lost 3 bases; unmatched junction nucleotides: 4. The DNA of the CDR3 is TGTGCCAGCAGCCAGGGAGGGAGCAAAAACATTCAGTACTTC. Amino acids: CASSQGGSKNIQYF.

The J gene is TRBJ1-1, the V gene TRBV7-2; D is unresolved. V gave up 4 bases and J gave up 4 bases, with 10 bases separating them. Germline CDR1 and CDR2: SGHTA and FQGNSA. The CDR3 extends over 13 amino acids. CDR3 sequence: CASSSAWVTEAFF. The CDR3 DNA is TGTGCCAGCAGCTCCGCTTGGGTCACTGAAGCTTTCTTT. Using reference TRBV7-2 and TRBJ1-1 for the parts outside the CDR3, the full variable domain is GAGVSQSPSNKVTEKGKDVELRCDPISGHTALYWYRQSLGQGLEFLIYFQGNSAPDKSGLPSDRFSAERTGGSVSTLTIQRTQQEDSAVYLCASSSAWVTEAFFGQGTRLTVV.

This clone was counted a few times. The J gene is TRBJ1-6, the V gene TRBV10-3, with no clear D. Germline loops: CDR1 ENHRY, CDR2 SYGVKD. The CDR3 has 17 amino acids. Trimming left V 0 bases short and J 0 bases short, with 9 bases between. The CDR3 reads CAISESLPSSYNSPLHF. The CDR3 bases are TGTGCCATCAGTGAGTCCCTCCCCAGCTCCTATAATTCACCCCTCCACTTT.

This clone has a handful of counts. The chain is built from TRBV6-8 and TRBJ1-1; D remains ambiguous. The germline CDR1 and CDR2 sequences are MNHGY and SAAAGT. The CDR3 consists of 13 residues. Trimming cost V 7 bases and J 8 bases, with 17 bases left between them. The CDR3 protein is CASTPRLGSEAFF. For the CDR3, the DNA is TGTGCCAGCACCCCCAGGCTGGGGAGCGAAGCTTTCTTT.

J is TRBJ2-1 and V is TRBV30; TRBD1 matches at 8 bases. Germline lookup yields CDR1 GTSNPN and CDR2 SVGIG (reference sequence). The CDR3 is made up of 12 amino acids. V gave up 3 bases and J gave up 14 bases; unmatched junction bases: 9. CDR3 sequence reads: CAWSSSGQGEFF. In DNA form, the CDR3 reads TGTGCCTGGAGCTCCTCCGGACAGGGAGAGTTCTTC.

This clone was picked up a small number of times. The CDR3 loop reads CASSTGLAGELFF. The CDR3, as DNA: TGTGCCAGTAGTACGGGACTAGCCGGGGAGCTGTTTTTT. J is TRBJ2-2 and V is TRBV19, with TRBD2 matching 8 bases. The CDR3 covers 13 residues. V lost 4 bases and J lost 6; bases outside the gene matches: 1. CDR1 LNHDA and CDR2 SQIVND come from the germline V gene (reference sequence).

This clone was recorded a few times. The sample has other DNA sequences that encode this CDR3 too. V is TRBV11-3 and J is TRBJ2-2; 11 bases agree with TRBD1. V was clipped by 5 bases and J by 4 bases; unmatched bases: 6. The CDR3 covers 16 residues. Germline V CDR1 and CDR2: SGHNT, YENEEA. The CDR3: CASSLGTGGGTGELFF. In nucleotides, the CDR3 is TGTGCCAGCAGCCTAGGGACAGGGGGAGGCACCGGGGAGCTGTTTTTT.

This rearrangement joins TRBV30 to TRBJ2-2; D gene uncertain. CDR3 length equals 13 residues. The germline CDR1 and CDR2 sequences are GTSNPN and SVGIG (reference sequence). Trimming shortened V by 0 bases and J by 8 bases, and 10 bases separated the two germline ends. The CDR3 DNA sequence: TGTGCCTGGAGTGTACCTCAGGTTGGGGAGCTGTTTTTT. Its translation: CAWSVPQVGELFF.

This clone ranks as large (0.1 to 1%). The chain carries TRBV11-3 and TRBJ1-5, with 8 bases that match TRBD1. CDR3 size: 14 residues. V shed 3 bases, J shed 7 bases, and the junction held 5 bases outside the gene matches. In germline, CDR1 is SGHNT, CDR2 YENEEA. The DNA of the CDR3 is TGTGCCAGCAGCTTGGAACAGGGGGAACAGCCCCAGCATTTT. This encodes CASSLEQGEQPQHF.

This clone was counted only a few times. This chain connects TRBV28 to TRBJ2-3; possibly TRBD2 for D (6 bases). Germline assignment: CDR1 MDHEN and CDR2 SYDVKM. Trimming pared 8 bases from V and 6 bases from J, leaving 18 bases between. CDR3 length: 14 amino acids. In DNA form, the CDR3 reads TGTGCCAGCTGCGACGGGGAGGTGAGCGATACGCAGTATTTT. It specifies CASCDGEVSDTQYF. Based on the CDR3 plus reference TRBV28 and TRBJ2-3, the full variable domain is DVKVTQSSRYLVKRTGEKVFLECVQDMDHENMFWYRQDPGLGLRLIYFSYDVKMKEKGDIPEGYSVSREKKERFSLILESASTNQTSMYLCASCDGEVSDTQYFGPGTRLTVL.

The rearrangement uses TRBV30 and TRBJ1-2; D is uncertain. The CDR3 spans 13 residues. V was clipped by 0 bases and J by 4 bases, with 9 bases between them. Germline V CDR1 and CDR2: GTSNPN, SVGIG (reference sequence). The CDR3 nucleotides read TGTGCCTGGAGTGTACCCGGGATCTATGGCTACACCTTC. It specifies CAWSVPGIYGYTF.

The CDR3 region has the DNA TGTGCCAGCAGCCCCCACGTAGGCACCGGGGAGCTGTTTTTT. Translating it yields CASSPHVGTGELFF. The rearrangement uses TRBV11-3 and TRBJ2-2; no clear D gene. V was cut by 5 bases and J by 4 bases, with 11 bases left in between. CDR3 length: 14 residues. Germline V gene lookup returns CDR1 SGHNT and CDR2 YENEEA.

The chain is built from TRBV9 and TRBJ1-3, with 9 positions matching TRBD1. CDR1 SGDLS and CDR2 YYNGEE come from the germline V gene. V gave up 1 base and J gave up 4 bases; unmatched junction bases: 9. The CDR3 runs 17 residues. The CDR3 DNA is TGTGCCAGCAGCGTAAGCCCTCCAGGACAGGGGGGAAACACCATATATTTT. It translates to CASSVSPPGQGGNTIYF. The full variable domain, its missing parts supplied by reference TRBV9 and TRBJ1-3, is DSGVTQTPKHLITATGQRVTLRCSPRSGDLSVYWYQQSLDQGLQFLIQYYNGEERAKGNILERFSAQQFPDLHSELNLSSLELGDSALYFCASSVSPPGQGGNTIYFGEGSWLTVV.

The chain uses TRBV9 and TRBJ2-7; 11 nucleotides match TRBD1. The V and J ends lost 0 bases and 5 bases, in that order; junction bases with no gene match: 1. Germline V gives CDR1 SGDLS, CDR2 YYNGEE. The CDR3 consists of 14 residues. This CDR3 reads CASSVVGQGDEQYF. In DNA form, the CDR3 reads TGTGCCAGCAGCGTAGTGGGACAGGGGGACGAGCAGTACTTC.

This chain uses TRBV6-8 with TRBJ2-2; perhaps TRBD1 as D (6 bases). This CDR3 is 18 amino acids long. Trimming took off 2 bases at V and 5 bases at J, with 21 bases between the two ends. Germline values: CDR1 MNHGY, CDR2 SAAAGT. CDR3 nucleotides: TGTGCCAGCAGTTACGTAGCTTTCAGAAAGGGGGTAACCGGGGAGCTGTTTTTT. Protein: CASSYVAFRKGVTGELFF.

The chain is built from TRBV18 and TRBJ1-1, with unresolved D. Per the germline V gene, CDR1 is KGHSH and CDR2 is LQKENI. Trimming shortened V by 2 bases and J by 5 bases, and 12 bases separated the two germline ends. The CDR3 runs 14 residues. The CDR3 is CASSPGRGTTEAFF. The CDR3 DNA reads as TGTGCCAGCTCACCAGGCAGAGGTACAACTGAAGCTTTCTTT.

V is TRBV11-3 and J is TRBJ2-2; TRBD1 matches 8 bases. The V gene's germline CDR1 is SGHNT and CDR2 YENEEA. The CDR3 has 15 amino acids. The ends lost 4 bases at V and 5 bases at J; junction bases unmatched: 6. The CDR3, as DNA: TGTGCCAGCAGCTACCGGGACAGGCTGACCGGGGAGCTGTTTTTT. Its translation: CASSYRDRLTGELFF.

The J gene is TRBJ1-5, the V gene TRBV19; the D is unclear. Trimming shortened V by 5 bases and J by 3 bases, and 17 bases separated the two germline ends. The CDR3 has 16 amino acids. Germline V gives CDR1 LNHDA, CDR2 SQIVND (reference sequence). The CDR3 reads CASSSRAVNYNQPQHF. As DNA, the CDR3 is TGTGCCAGTAGTTCCCGGGCCGTAAATTACAATCAGCCCCAGCATTTT.

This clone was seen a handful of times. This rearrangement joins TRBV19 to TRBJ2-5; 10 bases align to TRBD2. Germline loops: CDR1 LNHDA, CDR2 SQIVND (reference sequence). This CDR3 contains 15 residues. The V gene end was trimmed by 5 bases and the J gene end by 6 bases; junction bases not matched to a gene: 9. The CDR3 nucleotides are TGTGCCAGTAGTCCGGGACTAGCGACCGTACAGACCCAGTACTTC. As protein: CASSPGLATVQTQYF.

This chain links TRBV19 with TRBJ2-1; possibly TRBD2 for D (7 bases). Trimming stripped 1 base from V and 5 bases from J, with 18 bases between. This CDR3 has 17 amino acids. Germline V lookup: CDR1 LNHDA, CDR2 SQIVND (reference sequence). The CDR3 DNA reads TGTGCCAGTAGTATAGTTAGGGGGGGGCGAGCCGACAATGAGCAGTTCTTC. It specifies CASSIVRGGRADNEQFF.

The CDR3 coding sequence is TGTGCCAGCAGCCTTCTGACAGGGGGCACTGAAGCTTTCTTT. Translated, it gives CASSLLTGGTEAFF. The rearrangement uses TRBV6-8 and TRBJ1-1, with TRBD1 matching over 9 bases. Germline loops: CDR1 MNHGY, CDR2 SAAAGT. Germline trimming cut 6 bases from V and 4 bases from J; bases unmatched to any gene: 6. The CDR3 length is 14 residues.

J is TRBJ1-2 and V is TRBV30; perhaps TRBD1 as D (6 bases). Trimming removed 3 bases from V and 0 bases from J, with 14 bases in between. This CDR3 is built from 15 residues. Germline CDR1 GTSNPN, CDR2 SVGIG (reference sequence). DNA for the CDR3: TGTGCCTGGAGCCGGACAGTTTTAGCTAACTATGGCTACACCTTC. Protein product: CAWSRTVLANYGYTF.

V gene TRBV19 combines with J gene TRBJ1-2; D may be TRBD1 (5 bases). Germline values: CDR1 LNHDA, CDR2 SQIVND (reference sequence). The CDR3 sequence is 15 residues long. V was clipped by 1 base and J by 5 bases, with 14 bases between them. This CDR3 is CASSIVGREVYGYTF. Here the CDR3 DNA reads TGTGCCAGTAGTATAGTTGGCAGGGAGGTTTATGGCTACACCTTC.

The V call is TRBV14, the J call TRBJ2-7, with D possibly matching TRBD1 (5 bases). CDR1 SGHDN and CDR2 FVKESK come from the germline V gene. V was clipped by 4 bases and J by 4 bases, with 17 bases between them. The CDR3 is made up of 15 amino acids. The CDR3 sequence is CASSPLAAGPYEQYF. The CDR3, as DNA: TGTGCCAGCAGCCCCCTCGCTGCAGGGCCGTACGAGCAGTACTTC. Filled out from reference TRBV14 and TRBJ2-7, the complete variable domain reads EAGVTQFPSHSVIEKGQTVTLRCDPISGHDNLYWYRRVMGKEIKFLLHFVKESKQDESGMPNNRFLAERTGGTYSTLKVQPAELEDSGVYFCASSPLAAGPYEQYFGPGTRLTVT.

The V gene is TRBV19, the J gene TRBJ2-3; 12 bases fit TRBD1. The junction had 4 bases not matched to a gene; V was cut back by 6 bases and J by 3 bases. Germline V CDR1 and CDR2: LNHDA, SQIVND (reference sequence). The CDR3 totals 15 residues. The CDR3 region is CASSEGQGATDTQYF. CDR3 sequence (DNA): TGTGCCAGTAGCGAGGGACAGGGGGCTACAGATACGCAGTATTTT.

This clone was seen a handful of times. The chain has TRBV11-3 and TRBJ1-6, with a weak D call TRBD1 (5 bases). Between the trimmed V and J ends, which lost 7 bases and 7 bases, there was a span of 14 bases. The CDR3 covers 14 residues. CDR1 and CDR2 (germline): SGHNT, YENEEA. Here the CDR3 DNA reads TGTGCCAGCACCCCAGGGACTGCAAATTCACCCCTCCACTTT. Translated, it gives CASTPGTANSPLHF.

CDR3 amino acids: CASSPNLFLNTEAFF. As DNA, the CDR3 is TGTGCCAGCTCACCCAATCTCTTTTTGAACACTGAAGCTTTCTTT. The chain has TRBV18 and TRBJ1-1; D is undetermined. The CDR3 is 15 residues long. Trimming shortened V by 3 bases and J by 0 bases, and 11 bases separated the two germline ends. The V gene's germline CDR1 is KGHSH and CDR2 LQKENI.

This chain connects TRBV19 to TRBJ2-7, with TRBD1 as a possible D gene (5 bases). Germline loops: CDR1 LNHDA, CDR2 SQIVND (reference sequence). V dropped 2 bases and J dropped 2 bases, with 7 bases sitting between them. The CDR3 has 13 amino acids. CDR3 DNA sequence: TGTGCCAGTAGTATATCGACAGCCTACGAGCAGTACTTC. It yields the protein CASSISTAYEQYF.

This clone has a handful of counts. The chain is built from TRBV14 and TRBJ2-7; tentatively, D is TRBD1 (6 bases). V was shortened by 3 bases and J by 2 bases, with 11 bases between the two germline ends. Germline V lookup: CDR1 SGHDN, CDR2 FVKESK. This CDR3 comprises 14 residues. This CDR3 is CASSHYRDAYEQYF. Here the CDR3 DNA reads TGTGCCAGCAGCCACTACAGGGATGCCTACGAGCAGTACTTC.

This chain's CDR3 is CASSVGTSGGAYTDTQYF. CDR3 sequence (DNA): TGTGCCAGCAGCGTAGGGACTAGCGGGGGGGCGTATACAGATACGCAGTATTTT. This sequence joins TRBV9 and TRBJ2-3; 15 bases agree with TRBD2. Germline V gives CDR1 SGDLS, CDR2 YYNGEE. Germline trimming cut 0 bases from V and 3 bases from J; bases unmatched to any gene: 5. This CDR3 is 18 amino acids long.

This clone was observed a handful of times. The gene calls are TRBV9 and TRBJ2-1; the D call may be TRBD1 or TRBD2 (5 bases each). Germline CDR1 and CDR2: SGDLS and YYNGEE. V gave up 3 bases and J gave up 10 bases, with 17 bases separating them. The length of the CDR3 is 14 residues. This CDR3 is CASSALRDPKEQFF. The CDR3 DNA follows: TGTGCCAGCAGCGCACTCCGGGACCCAAAGGAGCAGTTCTTC.